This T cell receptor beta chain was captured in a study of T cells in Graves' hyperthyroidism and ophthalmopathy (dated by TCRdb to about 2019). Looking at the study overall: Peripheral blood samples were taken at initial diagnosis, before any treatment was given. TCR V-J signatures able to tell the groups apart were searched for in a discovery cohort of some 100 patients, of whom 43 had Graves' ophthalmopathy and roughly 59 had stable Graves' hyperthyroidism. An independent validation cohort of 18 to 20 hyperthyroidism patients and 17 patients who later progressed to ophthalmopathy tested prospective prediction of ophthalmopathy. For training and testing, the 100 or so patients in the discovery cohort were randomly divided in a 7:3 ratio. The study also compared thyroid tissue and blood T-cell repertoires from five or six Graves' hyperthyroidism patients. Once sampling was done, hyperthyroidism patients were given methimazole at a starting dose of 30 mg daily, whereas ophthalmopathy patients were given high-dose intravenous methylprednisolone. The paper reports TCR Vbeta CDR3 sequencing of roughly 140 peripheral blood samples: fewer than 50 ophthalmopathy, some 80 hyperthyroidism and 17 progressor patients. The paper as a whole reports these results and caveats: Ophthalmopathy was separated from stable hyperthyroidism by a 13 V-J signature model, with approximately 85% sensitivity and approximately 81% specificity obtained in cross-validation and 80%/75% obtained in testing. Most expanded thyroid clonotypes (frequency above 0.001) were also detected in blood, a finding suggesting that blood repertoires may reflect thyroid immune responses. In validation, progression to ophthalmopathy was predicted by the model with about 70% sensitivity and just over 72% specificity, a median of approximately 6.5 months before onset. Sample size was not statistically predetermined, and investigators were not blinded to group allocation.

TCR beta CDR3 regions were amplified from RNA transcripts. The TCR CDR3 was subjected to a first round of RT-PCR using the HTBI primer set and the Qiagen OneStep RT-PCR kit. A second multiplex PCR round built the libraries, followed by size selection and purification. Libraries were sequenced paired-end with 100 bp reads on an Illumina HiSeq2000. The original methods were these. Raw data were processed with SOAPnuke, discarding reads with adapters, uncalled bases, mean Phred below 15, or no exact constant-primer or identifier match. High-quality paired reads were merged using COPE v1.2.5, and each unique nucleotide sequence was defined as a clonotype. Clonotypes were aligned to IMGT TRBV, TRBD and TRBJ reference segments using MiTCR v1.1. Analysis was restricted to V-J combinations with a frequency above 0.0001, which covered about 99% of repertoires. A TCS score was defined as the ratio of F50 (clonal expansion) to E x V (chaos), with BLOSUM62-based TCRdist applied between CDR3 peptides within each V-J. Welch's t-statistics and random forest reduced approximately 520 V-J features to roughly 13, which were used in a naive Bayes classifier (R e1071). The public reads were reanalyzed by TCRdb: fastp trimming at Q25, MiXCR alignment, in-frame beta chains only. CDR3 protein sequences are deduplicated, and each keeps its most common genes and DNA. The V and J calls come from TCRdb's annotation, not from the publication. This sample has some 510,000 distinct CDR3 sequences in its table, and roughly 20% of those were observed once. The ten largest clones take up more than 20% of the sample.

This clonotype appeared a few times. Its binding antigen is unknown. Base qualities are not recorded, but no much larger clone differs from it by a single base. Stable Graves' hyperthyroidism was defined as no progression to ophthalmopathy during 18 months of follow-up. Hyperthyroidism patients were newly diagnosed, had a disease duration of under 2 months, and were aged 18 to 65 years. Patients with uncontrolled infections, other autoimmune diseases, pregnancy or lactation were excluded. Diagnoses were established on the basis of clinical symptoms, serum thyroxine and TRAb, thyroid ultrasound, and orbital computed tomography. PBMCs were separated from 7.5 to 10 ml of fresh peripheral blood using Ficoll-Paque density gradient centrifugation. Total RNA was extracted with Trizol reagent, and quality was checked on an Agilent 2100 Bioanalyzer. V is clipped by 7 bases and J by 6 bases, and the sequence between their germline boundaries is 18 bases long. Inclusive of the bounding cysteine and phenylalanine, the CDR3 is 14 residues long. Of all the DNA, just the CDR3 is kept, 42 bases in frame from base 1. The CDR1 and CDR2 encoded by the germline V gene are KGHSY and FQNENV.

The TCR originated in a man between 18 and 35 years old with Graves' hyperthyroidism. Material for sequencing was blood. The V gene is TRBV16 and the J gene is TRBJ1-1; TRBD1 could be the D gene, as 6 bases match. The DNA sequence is TGTGCCAGCAACACCCAGGGGTTTGGGGCTGAAGCTTTCTTT. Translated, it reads CASNTQGFGAEAFF.